A single sample is the source of the 4 T cell receptor beta chains below, sequenced in a study of T cells in Graves' hyperthyroidism and ophthalmopathy. Using RNA transcripts as the source, TCR beta CDR3 regions were amplified. A first-round RT-PCR of the TCR CDR3 used the HTBI primer set. Each CDR3 protein gets one entry after TCRdb re-called the multiplex PCR reads with MiXCR. The repertoire includes 500,000 to 800,000 distinct CDR3 sequences, more than 12% of them detected once, and under 15% sits in the top ten. Sequences were obtained from blood. The receptor source for this set is a woman aged 50 to 65 with Graves' ophthalmopathy.

The chain has TRBV20-1 and TRBJ2-1, with 8 bases lining up with TRBD2. This CDR3 contains 16 residues. Trimming at V came to 3 bases and at J to 0 bases, leaving 7 bases not matched to a gene. Per the germline V gene, CDR1 is DFQATT and CDR2 is SNEGSKA (reference sequence). Here the CDR3 reads CSARVKRESSYNEQFF. In nucleotides, the CDR3 is TGCAGTGCTAGGGTTAAGCGGGAGAGCTCCTACAATGAGCAGTTCTTC.

This clonotype was seen repeatedly, ten times or more. The chain links TRBV12-3 or TRBV12-4 to TRBJ2-2, with 10 bases fitting TRBD2. The CDR3 length is 18 residues. V trimming: 3 bases; J trimming: 1 base; junction bases outside the gene matches: 8. The CDR3 loop is CASSFLAGALMNTGELFF. The CDR3, as DNA: TGTGCCAGCAGTTTTCTAGCGGGAGCCCTAATGAACACCGGGGAGCTGTTTTTT.

This chain connects TRBV7-2 to TRBJ1-4; D is unresolved. CDR3 length: 13 residues. The germline CDR1 and CDR2 sequences are SGHTA and FQGNSA. V was pared by 5 bases and J by 5 bases, with 9 bases between. CDR3 nucleotides: TGTGCCAGCAGCAGGGTTATGAATGAAAAACTGTTTTTT. Translated, it gives CASSRVMNEKLFF.

CDR3 loop: CASSLSSGITYEQYF. CDR3 DNA: TGCGCCAGCAGCTTGTCTAGCGGGATAACCTACGAGCAGTACTTC. The V call is TRBV5-1, the J call TRBJ2-7; 9 nucleotides line up with TRBD2. Germline lookup yields CDR1 SGHRS and CDR2 YFSETQ. The length of the CDR3 is 15 residues. V trimming: 1 base; J trimming: 2 bases; junction bases outside the gene matches: 4.